This TCR beta chain appears in the sequencing data of a study of identical twins' blood T cells. This clonotype has a count of ten or more. TCRdb itself ran the 5' RACE reads through MiXCR, one entry per CDR3 protein. The table has 300,000 to 450,000 distinct CDR3 sequences, 28% seen once. The germline V gene has CDR1 MNHEY and CDR2 SVGEGT. This CDR3 spans 16 amino acids. V was cut by 0 bases and J by 7 bases, with 17 bases left in between. The specimen sequenced was PBMCs. The origin of this receptor is a woman between 18 and 55 years old in good health. This sequence joins TRBV6-2 or TRBV6-3 and TRBJ2-3; D remains unclear. The CDR3: CASSYSGERQRNTQYF. Written as DNA, the CDR3 is TGTGCCAGCAGTTACTCCGGTGAAAGGCAGAGGAATACGCAGTATTTT.